Below are 23 T cell receptor beta chains sequenced from a single sample in a study of blood T cell repertoires in COVID-19. The repertoire was sequenced with immunoSEQ multiplex PCR; TCRdb's copy has only in-frame clones and lacks some. The sample lists over 55,000 clones, about 82% occurring once. Material: peripheral blood. These receptors originate from a human donor in a cohort sampled during active COVID-19.

The chain combines TRBV7-9 with TRBJ1-2, with a possible D match to TRBD1 (6 bases). Germline V gene data show CDR1 as SEHNR and CDR2 as FQNEAQ (reference sequence). This CDR3 has 13 residues. Trimming cost V 1 base and J 8 bases, with 11 bases left between them. The CDR3 sequence: CASSLDGGGGYTF. The CDR3 coding sequence is TGTGCCAGCAGCTTAGATGGGGGCGGAGGCTACACCTTC.

The chain is built from TRBV3-1 (or the pseudogene TRBV3-2) and TRBJ1-5; unclear D gene. The length of the CDR3 is 13 residues. V dropped 4 bases and J dropped 5 bases, with 9 bases sitting between them. Germline values: CDR1 LGHDT, CDR2 YNNKEL (reference sequence). Here the CDR3 DNA reads TGTGCCAGCAGCCCCGTACCGGATCAGCCCCAGCATTTT. This encodes CASSPVPDQPQHF.

J is TRBJ2-3 and V is TRBV7-6, with TRBD2 matching over 7 bases. The junction had 2 bases not matched to a gene; V was cut back by 2 bases and J by 3 bases. The CDR3 runs to 14 residues. From germline, CDR1 is SGHVS and CDR2 FNYEAQ. The CDR3 here is CASSLQGGTDTQYF. For the CDR3, the DNA is TGTGCCAGCAGCTTACAGGGAGGGACAGATACGCAGTATTTT.

The chain combines TRBV6-5 with TRBJ1-4; 9 nucleotides match TRBD1. V trimming: 7 bases; J trimming: 8 bases; junction bases outside the gene matches: 8. CDR1 is MNHEY, CDR2 SVGAGI, per germline. The CDR3 length is 14 residues. CDR3 residues: CASTRDRAGEKLFF. The CDR3 DNA is TGTGCCAGCACAAGGGACAGGGCAGGCGAAAAACTGTTTTTT.

The chain uses TRBV5-4 and TRBJ1-2, with no clear D. The ends were cut back, 5 bases at V and 4 bases at J, with 15 bases in the middle. This CDR3 has 14 amino acids. The V gene's germline CDR1 is SGHNT and CDR2 YYREEE (reference sequence). The CDR3, as DNA: TGTGCCAGCAGTTCGGGTCCCGTCGGCTATGGCTACACCTTC. Protein: CASSSGPVGYGYTF.

The V call is TRBV25-1, the J call TRBJ1-6; D is unresolved. Per the germline V gene, CDR1 is MGHDK and CDR2 is SYGVNS. The CDR3 runs to 14 residues. Trimming left V 6 bases short and J 9 bases short, with 15 bases between. CDR3 coding DNA: TGTGCCAGCAGGGGTGACATCGTGGCTTCACCCCTCCACTTT. Translating it yields CASRGDIVASPLHF.

V is TRBV7-8 and J is TRBJ2-6, with a weak D call TRBD1 (7 bases). CDR1 SGHVS and CDR2 FQNEAQ come from the germline V gene. This CDR3 is built from 19 residues. The V and J ends lost 5 bases and 1 base respectively, with 21 bases between them. This chain's CDR3 is CASSKSTRGELSGANVLTF. The CDR3 coding sequence is TGTGCCAGCAGCAAATCGACCAGGGGGGAGCTTTCTGGGGCCAACGTCCTGACTTTC.

The rearrangement uses TRBV5-6 and TRBJ2-5; 10 nucleotides match TRBD1. CDR3 length: 15 residues. Germline CDR1 SGHDT, CDR2 YYEEEE. V lost 2 bases, J lost 6 bases, and 7 bases stayed unmatched. The CDR3 is CASSFIRTGGQTQYF. The CDR3 nucleotides read TGTGCCAGCAGCTTCATCCGGACAGGGGGACAGACCCAGTACTTC.

This chain connects TRBV6-2 or TRBV6-3 to TRBJ2-5; D ambiguous. The germline V gene has CDR1 MNHEY and CDR2 SVGEGT. The CDR3 is 14 residues long. Trimming shortened V by 2 bases and J by 5 bases, and 12 bases separated the two germline ends. Written as DNA, the CDR3 is TGTGCCAGCAGTTACCTAGGATTCGGGGAGACCCAGTACTTC. As protein: CASSYLGFGETQYF.

This clone has only one observation. This chain links TRBV28 with TRBJ2-3; D remains ambiguous. Germline CDR1 and CDR2: MDHEN and SYDVKM. The CDR3 loop spans 12 amino acids. V was cut by 2 bases and J by 5 bases, with 5 bases left in between. In DNA, the CDR3 is TGTGCCAGCAGTTTACCGTTAGATACGCAGTATTTT. Amino acids: CASSLPLDTQYF.

CDR3 sequence (DNA): TGTGCCAGCAGCAAAGCGCCGTCCGACAGGGACAACTATGGCTACACCTTC. Translating it yields CASSKAPSDRDNYGYTF. The chain has TRBV21-1 and TRBJ1-2; TRBD1, the table's D call, lacks a check against the DNA. TRBV21-1 is shown as a pseudogene. The length of the CDR3 is 17 residues.

The chain has TRBV15 and TRBJ2-1; D remains unclear. This CDR3 comprises 12 residues. Deletions cut 3 bases from V and 9 bases from J, with 9 bases between. Germline V gene data show CDR1 as LNHNV and CDR2 as YYDKDF (reference sequence). The CDR3, as DNA: TGTGCCACCAGCAGGAAAGATAGTGAGCAGTTCTTC. Its protein product is CATSRKDSEQFF. The variable domain in full, completed from reference TRBV15 and TRBJ2-1, reads DAMVIQNPRYQVTQFGKPVTLSCSQTLNHNVMYWYQQKSSQAPKLLFHYYDKDFNNEADTPDNFQSRRPNTSFCFLDIRSPGLGDTAMYLCATSRKDSEQFFGPGTRLTVL.

V usage is TRBV11-3 and J usage is TRBJ2-3; D uncertain. The CDR3 is 12 amino acids. V lost 5 bases to trimming and J lost 14 bases, with 17 bases between them. Germline-derived CDR1 and CDR2 are SGHNT and YENEEA. The CDR3 coding sequence is TGTGCCAGCAGCGCAACAGTAGAAAGGCTGTATTTT. Translation: CASSATVERLYF.

The chain uses TRBV27 and TRBJ2-1, with 7 positions matching TRBD1. The germline CDR1 and CDR2 sequences are MNHEY and SMNVEV (reference sequence). After removal of 5 bases from V and 0 bases from J, the junction contained 7 bases not matched to a gene. This CDR3 is built from 16 residues. CDR3 amino acids: CASSRLWDSSYNEQFF. As DNA, the CDR3 is TGTGCCAGCAGTCGCCTCTGGGACAGCTCCTACAATGAGCAGTTCTTC.

V is TRBV5-5 and J is TRBJ2-1, with a tentative D call TRBD1 (6 bases). Trimming removed 2 bases at V and 0 bases at J, with 9 bases between. CDR3 length: 15 residues. CDR1 and CDR2 (germline): SGHKS, YYEKEE (reference sequence). The CDR3 DNA is TGTGCCAGCAGCTTACAGGGAATCTCCTACAATGAGCAGTTCTTC. It translates to CASSLQGISYNEQFF.

This sequence joins TRBV30 and TRBJ1-3; D remains unclear. CDR3 size: 14 residues. Germline CDR1 reads GTSNPN; CDR2 reads SVGIG (reference sequence). V lost 0 bases to trimming and J lost 2 bases, with 8 bases between them. The CDR3 loop is CAWSVKRTGNTIYF. CDR3 DNA: TGTGCCTGGAGTGTAAAGAGGACTGGAAACACCATATATTTT.

V is TRBV5-1 and J is TRBJ2-5, with TRBD1 matching 9 bases. CDR3 length: 15 residues. V dropped 4 bases and J dropped 5; count of bases not matched to a gene: 9. Germline values: CDR1 SGHRS, CDR2 YFSETQ. CDR3 amino acids: CASSRNTGGVETQYF. The CDR3 DNA follows: TGCGCCAGCAGCCGGAACACAGGGGGCGTCGAGACCCAGTACTTC.

The genes are TRBV18 and TRBJ2-1; 9 nucleotides align to TRBD1. Germline V lookup: CDR1 KGHSH, CDR2 LQKENI. The J segment lost 7 bases and the V segment lost 0 bases, leaving 4 bases of the junction unmatched. The CDR3 extends over 15 amino acids. DNA for the CDR3: TGTGCCAGCTCACCACCCGGACAGGGGAAAAATGAGCAGTTCTTC. Its translation: CASSPPGQGKNEQFF.

This clone was picked up one time. The gene calls are TRBV20-1 and TRBJ1-2; D is possibly TRBD1 (6 bases). The germline CDR1 and CDR2 sequences are DFQATT and SNEGSKA (reference sequence). The germline V and J ends were trimmed by 2 bases and 8 bases, with 9 bases remaining between them. This CDR3 contains 11 residues. CDR3 sequence (DNA): TGCAGTGCTAGAAACAGGGAGGGCTACACCTTC. It encodes CSARNREGYTF.

This chain connects TRBV12-3 or TRBV12-4 to TRBJ2-7; D gene ambiguous. This CDR3 is 11 amino acids long. V lost 3 bases and J lost 6, with 6 bases in between. CDR3 protein: CASSFESEQYF. The CDR3 bases are TGTGCCAGCAGTTTCGAGTCCGAGCAGTACTTC.

In DNA form, the CDR3 reads TGTGCCAGCAGCCCCGGTACTCACTACAATGAGCAGTTCTTC. It is translated as CASSPGTHYNEQFF. The chain uses TRBV13 and TRBJ2-1, with D hard to call. CDR3 length equals 14 residues. Germline V gives CDR1 PRHDT, CDR2 FYEKMQ (reference sequence). Trimming pared 5 bases from V and 3 bases from J, leaving 11 bases between.

V and J are TRBV7-2 and TRBJ1-6; tentatively, D is TRBD1 (5 bases). Deletions cut 5 bases from V and 3 bases from J, with 14 bases between. CDR1 is SGHTA and CDR2 is FQGNSA in the germline V gene. The CDR3 covers 16 residues. The CDR3 coding sequence is TGTGCCAGCAGCGCTCAGGGTCCTAGCTATAATTCACCCCTCCACTTT. Translating it yields CASSAQGPSYNSPLHF.

This chain links TRBV9 with TRBJ2-1; perhaps TRBD2 as D (7 bases). This CDR3 is built from 18 residues. The V gene lost 1 base and the J gene lost 0 bases, with 17 bases spanning the gap. Germline V gene lookup returns CDR1 SGDLS and CDR2 YYNGEE. Here the CDR3 DNA reads TGTGCCAGCAGCGTAAGCGGGAAGGGGGGAGGCTCCTACAATGAGCAGTTCTTC. Translating gives CASSVSGKGGGSYNEQFF.